This TCR beta chain was sequenced during a study of T-cell memory formation after mild COVID-19. The CDR3 sequence is 14 residues long. The V segment lost 6 bases and the J segment 2 bases; nucleotides outside the gene matches: 6. The germline V gene encodes CDR1 DFQATT and CDR2 SNEGSKA (reference sequence). The sample holds many counts of this clonotype. MiXCR, applied by TCRdb to the 5' RACE reads, yields one record per CDR3 protein. The data show over 450,000 distinct CDR3 sequences, 20% seen once. The receptor was derived from an adult woman who had mild COVID-19 (a few samples of this study predate the infection). Cell type and time point are not known. The gene calls are TRBV20-1 and TRBJ2-3, with TRBD2 identical over 9 bases. Sequenced material: PBMCs or a T cell subset sorted from them (not recorded which). CDR3 bases: TGCAGTGCCCAGACTAGCGGCGTCACAGATACGCAGTATTTT. Encoded protein: CSAQTSGVTDTQYF.